This T cell receptor (beta chain) appears in the sequencing data of a study of blood T cell repertoires in COVID-19. Looking at the study overall: The United States, Italy and Spain supplied acute and convalescent COVID-19 samples.

TCRdb keeps only in-frame clones here, not all; method: immunoSEQ multiplex PCR. The sample lists under 150,000 clones, 80% occurring once. V lost 0 bases to trimming and J lost 8 bases; unmatched junction nucleotides: 11. The CDR3 spans 16 residues. CDR1 and CDR2 from the germline V gene are MNHEY and SVGAGI. Specimen: peripheral blood. This chain connects TRBV6-5 to TRBJ2-3; 7 bases line up with TRBD2. The source of this sequence is a man in his sixties with active or convalescent COVID-19. CDR3 bases: TGTGCCAGCAGTTACTCTCAGCTAGCGGTCCAGGGTACGCAGTATTTT. Translating it yields CASSYSQLAVQGTQYF.